One and the same sample provided the 30 T cell receptor beta chains below, sequenced in a study of blood T cell repertoires in COVID-19. Profiling relied on immunoSEQ multiplex PCR, and the TCRdb table lists in-frame clones only, not all of them. The sample has some 97,000 clones, approximately 86% seen once. The sequencing sample was made of PBMCs or T cells enriched from blood (not recorded which). The receptors originated from a woman between 50 and 59 years old who had recovered from COVID-19.

This chain joins TRBV28 and TRBJ1-4, with D possibly being TRBD1 (6 bases). The ends were cut back, 11 bases at V and 4 bases at J, with 14 bases in the middle. The CDR3 runs 13 residues. Germline loops: CDR1 MDHEN, CDR2 SYDVKM. Written as DNA, the CDR3 is TGTGCCGGACGAGACAGGAGTAATGAAAAACTGTTTTTT. Amino acid sequence: CAGRDRSNEKLFF.

The rearrangement joins TRBV10-3 to TRBJ1-4, with no clear D. Germline values: CDR1 ENHRY, CDR2 SYGVKD. V dropped 7 bases and J dropped 4 bases, with 10 bases sitting between them. The CDR3 is 13 residues long. CDR3 sequence reads: CAITGGLNEKLFF. The CDR3 DNA reads TGTGCCATCACGGGAGGGCTTAATGAAAAACTGTTTTTT.

The chain has TRBV7-2 and TRBJ2-3, with TRBD2 matching over 8 bases. This CDR3 spans 14 amino acids. J gave up 4 bases and V 5 bases, and 5 bases lay outside the gene matches. Germline-derived CDR1 and CDR2 are SGHTA and FQGNSA. CDR3 coding DNA: TGTGCCAGCAGCCAGGGACTAGAGGCAGATACGCAGTATTTT. Protein: CASSQGLEADTQYF.

This chain uses TRBV27 with TRBJ2-3; 9 bases are a match to TRBD2. V lost 6 bases, J lost 0 bases, and 1 base stayed unmatched. The CDR3 runs to 14 residues. Germline V gene sequence: CDR1 MNHEY, CDR2 SMNVEV (reference sequence). The CDR3 reads CASRAGGSTDTQYF. The CDR3 region has the DNA TGTGCCAGCAGAGCGGGGGGCAGCACAGATACGCAGTATTTT.

CDR3 coding DNA: TGTGCCAGCAGCCCCGGGGCGGGGGACACAGATACGCAGTATTTT. It is translated as CASSPGAGDTDTQYF. The chain couples TRBV7-3 to TRBJ2-3; 7 bases fit TRBD2. The germline CDR1 and CDR2 sequences are SGHTA and FQGTGA. V shed 5 bases, J shed 2 bases, and the junction held 7 bases outside the gene matches. The CDR3 has 15 amino acids. Together with reference TRBV7-3 and TRBJ2-3, the CDR3 gives the full variable domain: GAGVSQTPSNKVTEKGKYVELRCDPISGHTALYWYRQSLGQGPEFLIYFQGTGAADDSGLPNDRFFAVRPEGSVSTLKIQRTERGDSAVYLCASSPGAGDTDTQYFGPGTRLTVL.

The rearrangement uses TRBV27 and TRBJ2-3; unclear D gene. The CDR3 totals 15 residues. Trimming shortened V by 3 bases and J by 0 bases, and 10 bases separated the two germline ends. The V gene's germline CDR1 is MNHEY and CDR2 SMNVEV (reference sequence). The CDR3: CASSLRYQSTDTQYF. The CDR3 DNA reads TGTGCCAGCAGTTTGCGGTACCAGAGCACAGATACGCAGTATTTT.

CDR3 amino acids: CASSVSAGDYEQYF. CDR3 nucleotides: TGTGCCAGCAGCGTATCAGCGGGGGATTACGAGCAGTACTTC. The chain joins TRBV9 to TRBJ2-7; 8 bases fit TRBD2. Trimming at V came to 1 base and at J to 4 bases, leaving 4 bases not matched to a gene. Germline V gene sequence: CDR1 SGDLS, CDR2 YYNGEE. This CDR3 contains 14 residues.

This clone showed up just once. The chain is built from TRBV6-2 or TRBV6-3 and TRBJ2-3; 7 bases are shared with TRBD2. Germline V CDR1 and CDR2: MNHEY, SVGEGT. The CDR3 is made up of 15 amino acids. V gave up 2 bases and J gave up 3 bases; unmatched junction bases: 5. The CDR3, as DNA: TGTGCCAGCAGTTACGGGGGGGATGCGACAGATACGCAGTATTTT. Encoded protein: CASSYGGDATDTQYF.

The chain carries TRBV28 and TRBJ1-5; no reliable D call. CDR3 length equals 13 residues. In germline, CDR1 is MDHEN, CDR2 SYDVKM. Between the trimmed V and J ends, which lost 6 bases and 3 bases, there was a span of 9 bases. The CDR3 DNA follows: TGTGCCAGCAGGTCAATGTTCAATCAGCCCCAGCATTTT. It translates to CASRSMFNQPQHF.

The chain carries TRBV28 and TRBJ1-1, with D unresolved. Looked up from germline, CDR1 is MDHEN and CDR2 is SYDVKM. The CDR3 totals 14 residues. The V and J ends lost 3 bases and 5 bases respectively, with 13 bases between them. The CDR3 reads CASSFPGSGTEAFF. In DNA form, the CDR3 reads TGTGCCAGCAGTTTTCCGGGATCGGGGACTGAAGCTTTCTTT.

This chain links TRBV4-1 with TRBJ2-5; D might be TRBD2 (6 bases). V lost 0 bases, J lost 5 bases, and 19 bases lay in between. Germline CDR1 and CDR2: MGHRA and YSYEKL. CDR3 length equals 17 residues. The CDR3 is CASSQEGYGRGGETQYF. CDR3 sequence (DNA): TGCGCCAGCAGCCAAGAGGGATATGGACGGGGAGGCGAGACCCAGTACTTC.

V usage is TRBV7-8 and J usage is TRBJ2-1; 7 positions agree with TRBD2. The V gene's germline CDR1 is SGHVS and CDR2 FQNEAQ. CDR3 size: 14 residues. J was trimmed by 6 bases and V by 4 bases; bases with no gene match: 6. CDR3 sequence: CASSWGGEVNEQFF. DNA for the CDR3: TGTGCCAGCAGCTGGGGGGGTGAAGTCAATGAGCAGTTCTTC.

The rearrangement joins TRBV5-1 to TRBJ2-3, with D possibly matching TRBD1 (6 bases). The CDR3 has 13 residues. V dropped 4 bases and J dropped 6 bases, with 12 bases sitting between them. The germline V gene has CDR1 SGHRS and CDR2 YFSETQ. In DNA, the CDR3 is TGCGCCAGCAGCCAACAGGGTTTGGATACGCAGTATTTT. As protein: CASSQQGLDTQYF.

V usage is TRBV7-6 and J usage is TRBJ2-3, with 9 bases that match TRBD2. The junction had 6 bases not matched to a gene; V was cut back by 4 bases and J by 1 base. In germline, CDR1 is SGHVS, CDR2 FNYEAQ. The CDR3 is made up of 16 amino acids. This CDR3 reads CASSSRLAGGTDTQYF. The CDR3 nucleotides are TGTGCCAGCAGCTCCCGTTTAGCGGGGGGCACAGATACGCAGTATTTT.

This clone was seen just once. CDR3 sequence: CASSDRGLRRQYF. Here the CDR3 DNA reads TGTGCCAGCAGTGATCGGGGACTCCGAAGGCAGTACTTC. V and J are TRBV2 and TRBJ2-7, with D tentatively TRBD2 (6 bases). Germline values: CDR1 SNHLY, CDR2 FYNNEI. The CDR3 totals 13 residues. V lost 3 bases and J 9 bases, leaving 15 bases between the germline ends.

The rearrangement links TRBV6-6 to TRBJ1-1, with D unresolved. There are 13 residues in the CDR3. CDR1 and CDR2 (germline): MNHNY, SVGAGI (reference sequence). V was trimmed by 7 bases and J by 1 base, leaving 10 bases between them. As DNA, the CDR3 is TGTGCCAGCATTCTAACAGAGAACACTGAAGCTTTCTTT. Amino acids: CASILTENTEAFF.

The V and J genes are TRBV6-1 and TRBJ1-2; 10 bases are shared with TRBD1. The CDR3 is 14 amino acids. V shed 3 bases and J 5 bases; nucleotides not matched to a gene: 3. Germline CDR1 reads MNHNS; CDR2 reads SASEGT. The CDR3 region is CASSEAGQGYGYTF. DNA of the CDR3: TGTGCCAGCAGTGAGGCGGGACAGGGGTATGGCTACACCTTC.

The chain joins TRBV6-1 to TRBJ1-5; D is unresolved. There are 16 residues in the CDR3. V was shortened by 1 base and J by 0 bases, with 10 bases between the two germline ends. The germline V gene has CDR1 MNHNS and CDR2 SASEGT. DNA for the CDR3: TGTGCCAGCAGTGAAGAAAGGAGTTATAGCAATCAGCCCCAGCATTTT. It codes for CASSEERSYSNQPQHF.

This sequence joins TRBV7-9 and TRBJ1-2; a possible D gene is TRBD1 (6 bases). CDR3 length: 14 residues. V shed 4 bases and J shed 4 bases, with 13 bases lying between them. The germline V gene has CDR1 SEHNR and CDR2 FQNEAQ (reference sequence). The CDR3: CASSSQNRVYGYTF. The DNA of the CDR3 is TGTGCCAGCAGCTCCCAGAACAGGGTCTATGGCTACACCTTC. Full variable domain (rest looked up from reference TRBV7-9 and TRBJ1-2): DTGVSQNPRHKITKRGQNVTFRCDPISEHNRLYWYRQTLGQGPEFLTYFQNEAQLEKSRLLSDRFSAERPKGSFSTLEIQRTEQGDSAMYLCASSSQNRVYGYTFGSGTRLTVV.

The chain has TRBV19 and TRBJ2-7, with D tentatively TRBD1 (6 bases). Between the trimmed V and J ends, which lost 8 bases and 8 bases, there was a span of 22 bases. This CDR3 spans 14 amino acids. Germline lookup yields CDR1 LNHDA and CDR2 SQIVND (reference sequence). DNA for the CDR3: TGTGCCAGTCCCCAGACAGGCGAATTTAGGAAGCAGTACTTC. The encoded protein is CASPQTGEFRKQYF.

The chain combines TRBV7-7 with TRBJ2-1; a possible D gene is TRBD1 (6 bases). Trimming stripped 5 bases from V and 3 bases from J, with 23 bases between. The germline CDR1 and CDR2 sequences are SSHAT and FNYEAQ (reference sequence). The CDR3 length is 18 residues. The CDR3 DNA reads TGTGCCAGCAGCGCCAGCAGATACAGGGAAGGGATCTACAATGAGCAGTTCTTC. It yields the protein CASSASRYREGIYNEQFF. Supplemented by reference TRBV7-7 and TRBJ2-1, the full variable domain reads GAGVSQSPRYKVTKRGQDVTLRCDPISSHATLYWYQQALGQGPEFLTYFNYEAQPDKSGLPSDRFSAERPEGSISTLTIQRTEQRDSAMYRCASSASRYREGIYNEQFFGPGTRLTVL.

This clone came up once. The chain has TRBV4-2 and TRBJ2-1; 10 nucleotides agree with TRBD2. CDR1 and CDR2 (germline): LGHNA, YNFKEQ. The CDR3 loop spans 16 amino acids. Losses at the gene ends were 3 bases for V and 8 bases for J; bases not matched to a gene: 10. The CDR3 loop is CASSHATGTSDHEQFF. DNA of the CDR3: TGTGCCAGCAGCCACGCTACCGGGACTAGCGATCATGAGCAGTTCTTC.

The J gene is TRBJ1-3, the V gene TRBV10-3, with D unclear. CDR3 length: 17 residues. Germline V gene lookup returns CDR1 ENHRY and CDR2 SYGVKD. With 2 bases removed from V and 0 bases from J, the gap between germline ends came to 14 bases. The CDR3 DNA reads as TGTGCCATCAGTGAGCGCGCGCCCTCCGACTCTGGAAACACCATATATTTT. It translates to CAISERAPSDSGNTIYF.

The rearrangement uses TRBV7-9 and TRBJ2-3, with a weak D call TRBD2 (7 bases). The CDR3 is 15 residues long. The germline CDR1 and CDR2 sequences are SEHNR and FQNEAQ (reference sequence). Trimming removed 0 bases at V and 4 bases at J, with 11 bases between. In DNA form, the CDR3 reads TGTGCCAGCAGCTTAGCGGGGGGGCTTGCAGATACGCAGTATTTT. Its protein product is CASSLAGGLADTQYF.

The rearrangement joins TRBV7-8 to TRBJ1-5; no clear D gene. Trimming stripped 6 bases from V and 3 bases from J, with 18 bases between. Germline values: CDR1 SGHVS, CDR2 FQNEAQ. CDR3 size: 16 residues. The DNA for the CDR3 is TGTGCCAGCAGTCAAAAACCCCACACCTTCAATCAGCCCCAGCATTTT. Its translation is CASSQKPHTFNQPQHF.

The rearrangement links TRBV3-1 (or the pseudogene TRBV3-2) to TRBJ2-4; 9 nucleotides match TRBD1. Germline CDR1 and CDR2: LGHDT and YNNKEL (reference sequence). CDR3 size: 17 residues. J lost 2 bases, V lost 5 bases, and 10 bases had no gene match. The CDR3 DNA follows: TGTGCCAGCAGCTCCTGGACAGGGGCGGTTTCCAAAAACATTCAGTACTTC. Translated: CASSSWTGAVSKNIQYF.

This clone has more than one count but fewer than ten. V gene TRBV6-2 or TRBV6-3 combines with J gene TRBJ2-7, with D unclear. In germline, CDR1 is MNHEY, CDR2 SVGEGT. There are 11 residues in the CDR3. The V end lost 4 bases, the J end lost 2 bases, and 3 bases lay between the germline ends. CDR3 loop: CASSSAYEQYF. CDR3 sequence (DNA): TGTGCCAGCAGTTCAGCCTACGAGCAGTACTTC.

The chain recombines TRBV5-1 with TRBJ2-5; D possibly corresponds to TRBD2 (7 bases). From germline, CDR1 is SGHRS and CDR2 YFSETQ. Trimming cost V 3 bases and J 4 bases, with 10 bases left between them. The CDR3 is made up of 13 amino acids. CDR3 DNA: TGCGCCAGCAGCTCGGGGGGCGGAGAGACCCAGTACTTC. Translation gives CASSSGGGETQYF. Together with reference TRBV5-1 and TRBJ2-5, the CDR3 gives the full variable domain: KAGVTQTPRYLIKTRGQQVTLSCSPISGHRSVSWYQQTPGQGLQFLFEYFSETQRNKGNFPGRFSGRQFSNSRSEMNVSTLELGDSALYLCASSSGGGETQYFGPGTRLLVL.

In this sample, this clone turned up once. The chain carries TRBV3-1 (or the pseudogene TRBV3-2) and TRBJ1-3; 7 bases fit TRBD1. The CDR3 contains 15 residues. Germline V gene data show CDR1 as LGHDT and CDR2 as YNNKEL (reference sequence). Trimming cost V 6 bases and J 0 bases; bases outside gene matches: 5. As DNA, the CDR3 is TGTGCCAGCAGGAAGGGACAGACCTCTGGAAACACCATATATTTT. Amino acids: CASRKGQTSGNTIYF.

This clone was seen once. V usage is TRBV2 and J usage is TRBJ2-7; D is perhaps TRBD1 (5 bases). V lost 4 bases to trimming and J lost 6 bases, with 10 bases between them. CDR1 SNHLY and CDR2 FYNNEI come from the germline V gene. CDR3 length: 12 residues. The CDR3 DNA reads TGTGCCAGCAGTGGGGCAGGGCGCGAGCAGTACTTC. Translated, it gives CASSGAGREQYF. Combining the CDR3 with reference TRBV2 and TRBJ2-7 gives the whole variable domain EPEVTQTPSHQVTQMGQEVILRCVPISNHLYFYWYRQILGQKVEFLVSFYNNEISEKSEIFDDQFSVERPDGSNFTLKIRSTKLEDSAMYFCASSGAGREQYFGPGTRLTVT.